The following is a T cell receptor (beta chain) sequence with its context. The data are from a study of monozygotic twins with inflammatory bowel disease. The CDR3 loop spans 14 amino acids. Germline CDR1 reads DFQATT; CDR2 reads SNEGSKA (reference sequence). Using the 5' RACE reads, TCRdb records one entry per CDR3 protein without DNA. The table counts 150,000 to 200,000 distinct CDR3 sequences; about 8% lies in the top ten. Blood (2.5 ml) was collected from every donor individually. The sequencing input was blood. The J gene is TRBJ1-1, the V gene TRBV20-1; TCRdb's D gene call, TRBD1, goes unchecked for lack of DNA. The clonotype originates from a human donor with ulcerative colitis or Crohn's disease, or a healthy co-twin of an affected twin (not recorded which). The CDR3 reads CSARPGGQNTEAFF.